This entry lists 5 T cell receptor beta chains sequenced from one sample in a study of T-cell memory formation after mild COVID-19 (dated by TCRdb to the early 2020s). The library was generated by 5' RACE. The sequencer listed for this sample is Illumina NovaSeq 6000. TCRdb passed the public sequencing reads through fastp at Q25 and MiXCR, retaining productive beta sequences. Every CDR3 protein is listed once, alongside the most common genes and DNA of its rows. The sample profile shows roughly 130,000 distinct CDR3 sequences; about 5.9% of them were found once. The ten largest clonotypes hold roughly 2% of the sample. The specimen sequenced was PBMCs or a T cell subset sorted from them (not recorded which). The source is an adult woman who had mild COVID-19 (a few samples of this study predate the infection). The sample titles of this study are shuffled in the database, so cell type and time point are left out; the donor was told from shared clones.

This clonotype came up many times. V is TRBV27 and J is TRBJ1-5; D is unresolved. The germline V and J ends were trimmed by 5 bases and 0 bases, with 8 bases remaining between them. The CDR3 sequence is 14 residues long. The germline CDR1 and CDR2 sequences are MNHEY and SMNVEV (reference sequence). CDR3 sequence: CASSLGYSNQPQHF. The DNA of the CDR3 is TGTGCCAGCAGTCTGGGATATAGCAATCAGCCCCAGCATTTT.

This clonotype was detected only a few times. The chain carries TRBV3-1 and TRBJ1-5; 9 bases align to TRBD1. Germline CDR1 LGHDT, CDR2 YNNKEL (reference sequence). The CDR3 is 14 amino acids. V was clipped by 5 bases and J by 7 bases; unmatched bases: 6. CDR3 sequence (DNA): TGTGCCAGCAGCTCCACAGGGGGCGGCCAGCCCCAGCATTTT. Residues: CASSSTGGGQPQHF.

This sequence joins TRBV5-6 and TRBJ2-7; 8 nucleotides agree with TRBD1. The trim removed 0 bases at V and 3 bases at J, leaving 5 bases unmatched. This CDR3 comprises 15 residues. The germline CDR1 and CDR2 sequences are SGHDT and YYEEEE. This chain's CDR3 is CASSLAGTGIYEQYF. Written as DNA, the CDR3 is TGTGCCAGCAGCTTGGCCGGGACAGGCATCTACGAGCAGTACTTC.

This clonotype appeared many times. V and J are TRBV7-2 and TRBJ2-7; D gene ambiguous. CDR1 is SGHTA, CDR2 FQGNSA, per germline. Trimming took 2 bases from V and 1 from J, leaving 9 bases between them. The CDR3 length is 14 residues. The CDR3 DNA sequence: TGTGCCAGCAGCTTATGGGTAGAATCCTACGAGCAGTACTTC. It specifies CASSLWVESYEQYF.

The CDR3 protein is CASSSGQAYYGYTF. The CDR3, as DNA: TGTGCCAGCAGCAGCGGACAGGCCTATTATGGCTACACCTTC. This rearrangement joins TRBV5-4 to TRBJ1-2, with 7 bases identical to TRBD1. The CDR3 covers 14 residues. V was pared by 4 bases and J by 5 bases, with 8 bases of the junction left unmatched. Germline CDR1 SGHNT, CDR2 YYREEE (reference sequence).